A selection of T cell receptor beta chains follows, all from one sample in a study of blood T cell repertoires in COVID-19. TCRdb keeps only in-frame clones here, not all; method: immunoSEQ multiplex PCR. Of some 160,000 clones listed, around 84% are singletons. Sequences were obtained from PBMCs or T cells enriched from blood (not recorded which). Receptors were obtained from a woman between 50 and 59 years old who had recovered from COVID-19. The CDR3 runs from the conserved cysteine through the conserved F or W. Fields, in order: D gene, V gene, clone size, J gene, CDR3 DNA, CDR3 protein. A D gene is named only where the DNA matches it firmly. Some rows mark clone size as missing; the rest say once, few, many or name a class of expanded clone.

.	TRBV2	.	TRBJ1-2	TGTGCCAGCTCAGGTCTTCGTAACTATGGCTACACCTTC	CASSGLRNYGYTF
TRBD1	TRBV7-9	few	TRBJ1-1	TGTGCCAGCAGCTTATACCCCCGGACAGGAATGACTGAAGCTTTCTTT	CASSLYPRTGMTEAFF
TRBD1	TRBV19	.	TRBJ1-2	TGTGCCAGTAGTCGCCCGGGACAGGGGGGAGCTAACTATGGCTACACCTTC	CASSRPGQGGANYGYTF
TRBD1	TRBV7-9	.	TRBJ2-7	TGTGCCAGCAGCATAGGACAGGGGGACGAGCAGTACTTC	CASSIGQGDEQYF
.	TRBV28	.	TRBJ2-7	TGTGCCAGCAGTTTTGAACAGCCCTACGAGCAGTACTTC	CASSFEQPYEQYF
TRBD1	TRBV7-2	.	TRBJ1-2	TGTGCCAGCAGCTTAGCGGGACAGTATGGCTACACCTTC	CASSLAGQYGYTF
.	TRBV9	.	TRBJ2-7	TGTGCCAGCAGCCCAGAGGCAGCCCTCTCCTACGAGCAGTACTTC	CASSPEAALSYEQYF
.	TRBV24-1	.	TRBJ2-1	TGTGCCACCAGTGATGCGGGACCCTTTTACAATGAGCAGTTCTTC	CATSDAGPFYNEQFF
.	TRBV28	few	TRBJ1-5	TGTGCCAGCAGTTTGACGGGTGGTTATCAGCCCCAGCATTTT	CASSLTGGYQPQHF
.	TRBV19	.	TRBJ1-5	TGTGCCAGTAGTATAGATCATAATCAGCCCCAGCATTTT	CASSIDHNQPQHF
.	TRBV5-1	.	TRBJ1-3	TGCGCCAGCAGCTTGGAGTCAGTTGCAAACACCATATATTTT	CASSLESVANTIYF
TRBD1	TRBV27	.	TRBJ2-2	TGTGCCAGCAGTCCAGACCGTGGGACAGGGACGGGGAGGGAGCTGTTTTTT	CASSPDRGTGTGRELFF
TRBD1	TRBV7-2	.	TRBJ2-7	TGTGCCAGCAGCTCCCCAGGGGGCGCGTACGAGCAGTACTTC	CASSSPGGAYEQYF
TRBD2	TRBV2	.	TRBJ2-1	TGTGCCAGCAGTGCGGGGGGGCCCCTTCGGAATGAGCAGTTCTTC	CASSAGGPLRNEQFF
.	TRBV10-3	.	TRBJ2-2	TGTGCCATCAGTGAGTCCAGGGCCTCCGTCACCGGGGAGCTGTTTTTT	CAISESRASVTGELFF
.	TRBV4-2	.	TRBJ2-7	TGTGCCAGCAGCCAAACGGGGGAAGGCGAGCAGTACTTC	CASSQTGEGEQYF
.	TRBV7-9	once	TRBJ2-3	TGTGCCAGCACCCTCCGAGGGGATACGCAGTATTTT	CASTLRGDTQYF
.	TRBV7-2	.	TRBJ1-2	TGTGCCAGCAGCTTAGACTGGTCAGGGGAGTCGTATGGCTACACCTTC	CASSLDWSGESYGYTF
.	TRBV6-5	.	TRBJ1-6	TGTGCCAGCAGTTTTGCAGGGTATCATTCACCCCTCCACTTT	CASSFAGYHSPLHF
.	TRBV2	.	TRBJ1-6	TGTGCCAGCAGCTGGACCGGGACTAAAGATTCACCCCTCCACTTT	CASSWTGTKDSPLHF
TRBD1	TRBV5-4	.	TRBJ1-4	TGTGCCAGCAGCGGGGGGGGGACAGGGCGTGAAAAACTGTTTTTT	CASSGGGTGREKLFF
TRBD1	TRBV7-2	.	TRBJ1-2	TGTGCTCAAGCCCGGGACAGGTACCGGGATCCCAACTATGGCTACACCTTC	CAQARDRYRDPNYGYTF
.	TRBV7-2	.	TRBJ2-7	TGTGCCAGCAGCTTAGCGCAGGCCGCCTACGAGCAGTACTTC	CASSLAQAAYEQYF
TRBD1	TRBV7-6	.	TRBJ2-7	TGTGCCAGCAGCCCAGGGGTGGGACAGATCTCCTACGAGCAGTACTTC	CASSPGVGQISYEQYF
.	TRBV29-1	.	TRBJ2-7	TGCAGCGTTGTTAAAAGCGGAACCTACGAGCAGTACTTC	CSVVKSGTYEQYF
.	TRBV9	.	TRBJ1-1	TGTGCCAGCAGCGTCATGGCAGGGAAGGTGAACACTGAAGCTTTCTTT	CASSVMAGKVNTEAFF
TRBD2	TRBV12-3/TRBV12-4	once	TRBJ2-1	TGTGCCAGCAGTTTAGTTCGGGGGGGGGAGCAGTTCTTC	CASSLVRGGEQFF
TRBD1	TRBV3-1/TRBV3-2	.	TRBJ1-2	TGTGCCAGCAGCCAGGGACAGGGTCTAAACTATGGCTACACCTTC	CASSQGQGLNYGYTF
.	TRBV12-3/TRBV12-4	.	TRBJ1-2	TGTGCCAGCAGTTTGGCGGGGAGCTATGGCTACACCTTC	CASSLAGSYGYTF
TRBD2	TRBV27	many	TRBJ2-1	TGTGCCAGCAGTGCGACTAGCGGGGAACATGAGCAGTTCTTC	CASSATSGEHEQFF
TRBD2	TRBV28	.	TRBJ2-1	TGTGCCAGCAGTGGAGCGGGATCGCACAATGAGCAGTTCTTC	CASSGAGSHNEQFF
TRBD2	TRBV5-4	.	TRBJ2-7	TGTGCCAGCAGCGTCGGGACTAGCGGGACATACGAGCAGTACTTC	CASSVGTSGTYEQYF
.	TRBV7-9	.	TRBJ1-1	TGTGCCAGCAGCCCGGGGAGCGGGGTTAGGAACACTGAAGCTTTCTTT	CASSPGSGVRNTEAFF
TRBD1	TRBV28	.	TRBJ2-1	TGTGCCAGCAGCCGGGGACAGGGGGTGAATGAGCAGTTCTTC	CASSRGQGVNEQFF
.	TRBV15	.	TRBJ2-7	TGTGCCACCAGCAGTCAGGGGAACGAGCAGTACTTC	CATSSQGNEQYF
TRBD2	TRBV7-9	.	TRBJ2-7	TGTGCCAGCAGTCAAACTAGCGGGTACTCCTACGAGCAGTACTTC	CASSQTSGYSYEQYF
TRBD2	TRBV27	.	TRBJ2-7	TGTGCCAGCAGACCGACTAGCCCTACGTACGAGCAGTACTTC	CASRPTSPTYEQYF
TRBD1	TRBV6-5	.	TRBJ1-3	TGTGCCAGCAGAGAGGGGACAGTCTCTGGAAACACCATATATTTT	CASREGTVSGNTIYF
.	TRBV6-5	.	TRBJ2-7	TGTGCCAGCAGTACACGCAGGGGTTCTCAAGAGCAGTACTTC	CASSTRRGSQEQYF
.	TRBV7-2	.	TRBJ2-1	TGTGCCAGCAGCTTAGTGGTCCCAGGGAACTCGCAGTTCTTC	CASSLVVPGNSQFF
.	TRBV6-5	.	TRBJ1-5	TGTGCCAGCAGTTACTCGACAGGTTTAGGCAATCAGCCCCAGCATTTT	CASSYSTGLGNQPQHF
TRBD1	TRBV28	.	TRBJ1-2	TGTGCCAGCAGTTCCGAGGGGGCCCGCTATGGCTACACCTTC	CASSSEGARYGYTF
.	TRBV10-3	.	TRBJ1-1	TGTGCCATCTCGGGCCGGGGGGGCACTGAAGCTTTCTTT	CAISGRGGTEAFF
.	TRBV6-5	.	TRBJ1-1	TGTGCCAGCATACGGGACAAGAACACTGAAGCTTTCTTT	CASIRDKNTEAFF
TRBD1	TRBV3-1/TRBV3-2	.	TRBJ2-3	TGTGCCAGCAGACTTGGACAGGATGCGCAGTATTTT	CASRLGQDAQYF
TRBD1	TRBV19	many	TRBJ2-7	TGTGCCAGTAGTGCCTACCGGGACAGGGCGTCCTACGAGCAGTACTTC	CASSAYRDRASYEQYF
TRBD2	TRBV7-9	many	TRBJ2-1	TGTGCCAGCAGCCCCCCGCTGAGACTAGCGGCCCTAAATGAGCAGTTCTTC	CASSPPLRLAALNEQFF
.	TRBV7-9	once	TRBJ2-3	TGTGCCAGCAGCTTCATCCGCGGCGGGGATACGCAGTATTTT	CASSFIRGGDTQYF
TRBD2	TRBV7-6	.	TRBJ2-1	TGTGCCAGCAGCTTAATACTAGCGGGGCCCCTCTCCTACAATGAGCAGTTCTTC	CASSLILAGPLSYNEQFF
TRBD1	TRBV6-5	.	TRBJ2-1	TGTGCCAGCAGGGAGACAGGGAATGAGCAGTTCTTC	CASRETGNEQFF
TRBD2	TRBV11-2	.	TRBJ2-3	TGTGCCAGCCGGGGGACTAGCGGGGCTTATACGCAGTATTTT	CASRGTSGAYTQYF